A selection of T cell receptor beta chains follows, all from one sample in a study of T cells after somatic rescue of genetic block. Produced via immunoSEQ multiplex PCR; TCRdb's table is partial and in-frame only. In the table there are 70,000 or so clones, roughly 92% of which are singletons. Sequencing was carried out using peripheral blood mononuclear cells (PBMCs). Receptors were obtained from a man aged 40-49 years. CDR3s include the opening cysteine and the closing phenylalanine or tryptophan. D genes are given only for firm matches. Clone size is stated in some rows and not others, as once, few, many or a class when expanded.

d_call: .; v_call: TRBV7-8; clone_size: .; j_call: TRBJ2-3; cdr3_nt: TGTGCCAGCAGCCCAGACAAACAAGGTAGCACAGATACGCAGTATTTT; cdr3_aa: CASSPDKQGSTDTQYF
d_call: .; v_call: TRBV6-1; clone_size: once; j_call: TRBJ1-2; cdr3_nt: TGTGCCAGCAAGACCACCGCGAACTATGGCTACACCTTC; cdr3_aa: CASKTTANYGYTF
d_call: TRBD1; v_call: TRBV28; clone_size: .; j_call: TRBJ1-5; cdr3_nt: TGTGCCAGCAGTTTACCCAGGGGGCGAGAGAAGACCCAGCATTTT; cdr3_aa: CASSLPRGREKTQHF
d_call: TRBD1; v_call: TRBV5-4; clone_size: .; j_call: TRBJ1-4; cdr3_nt: TGTGCCAGCAGCCCCGGGACAGGGCCTAATGAAAAACTGTTTTTT; cdr3_aa: CASSPGTGPNEKLFF
d_call: TRBD1; v_call: TRBV19; clone_size: .; j_call: TRBJ1-1; cdr3_nt: TGTGCCAGTAGCGATAAGGACAGGGGGGCGCGTACTGAAGCTTTCTTT; cdr3_aa: CASSDKDRGARTEAFF
d_call: TRBD1; v_call: TRBV5-1; clone_size: .; j_call: TRBJ2-1; cdr3_nt: TGCGCCAGCAGCCAGGGACAGGACTACAATGAGCAGTTCTTC; cdr3_aa: CASSQGQDYNEQFF
d_call: .; v_call: TRBV10-3; clone_size: once; j_call: TRBJ2-7; cdr3_nt: TGTGCCATCAGTGAGGGCACCCTGACCTACGAGCAGTACTTC; cdr3_aa: CAISEGTLTYEQYF
d_call: .; v_call: TRBV21-1; clone_size: .; j_call: TRBJ1-2; cdr3_nt: TGTGCCAGCAGCAAAGGGGTGGACCTGTGGGCCTATGGCTACACCTTC; cdr3_aa: CASSKGVDLWAYGYTF
d_call: .; v_call: TRBV7-9; clone_size: .; j_call: TRBJ1-4; cdr3_nt: TGTGCCAGCAGCTTAGTGGACAGCCCAACTAATGAAAAACTGTTTTTT; cdr3_aa: CASSLVDSPTNEKLFF
d_call: TRBD1; v_call: TRBV6-6; clone_size: .; j_call: TRBJ2-7; cdr3_nt: TGTGCCAGCAGTTACCGGGGGACAGGGACCTACGAGCAGTACTTC; cdr3_aa: CASSYRGTGTYEQYF
d_call: .; v_call: TRBV28; clone_size: .; j_call: TRBJ2-3; cdr3_nt: TGTGCCAGCTCCGAGCTCTCTACAGGAGGTACGCAGTATTTT; cdr3_aa: CASSELSTGGTQYF
d_call: .; v_call: TRBV5-1; clone_size: .; j_call: TRBJ1-5; cdr3_nt: TGCGCCAGCAGCTTGGATGGACATAGCAATCAGCCCCAGCATTTT; cdr3_aa: CASSLDGHSNQPQHF
d_call: TRBD2; v_call: TRBV2; clone_size: .; j_call: TRBJ2-3; cdr3_nt: TGTGGCAACCTCACGGGGGTAGCGGGGCGAGAAAATACGCAGTATTTT; cdr3_aa: CGNLTGVAGRENTQYF
d_call: TRBD2; v_call: TRBV5-1; clone_size: .; j_call: TRBJ2-7; cdr3_nt: TGCGCCAGCAGCTTGACCGTAGCGGGGCCGAGGTCGGCCGAGCAGTACTTC; cdr3_aa: CASSLTVAGPRSAEQYF
d_call: TRBD2; v_call: TRBV6-4; clone_size: few; j_call: TRBJ2-3; cdr3_nt: TGTGCCAGCAGTGCAGCGGGGGGAACAGATACGCAGTATTTT; cdr3_aa: CASSAAGGTDTQYF
d_call: TRBD2; v_call: TRBV11-2; clone_size: .; j_call: TRBJ2-5; cdr3_nt: TGTGCCAGCAGCTTAGTCCCAATGGCTAGCGGGAGTGAGACCCAGTACTTC; cdr3_aa: CASSLVPMASGSETQYF
d_call: .; v_call: TRBV5-1; clone_size: .; j_call: TRBJ1-2; cdr3_nt: TGCGCCAGCAGCTTGGATGCAGATTATGGCTACACCTTC; cdr3_aa: CASSLDADYGYTF
d_call: .; v_call: TRBV6-4; clone_size: .; j_call: TRBJ2-1; cdr3_nt: TGTGCCACTGGCGTCCGGCGGGACAATGAGCAGTTCTTC; cdr3_aa: CATGVRRDNEQFF
d_call: TRBD2; v_call: TRBV7-6; clone_size: .; j_call: TRBJ2-1; cdr3_nt: TGTGCCAGCAGCTTATTAGCGGGGGCCTACAATGAGCAGTTCTTC; cdr3_aa: CASSLLAGAYNEQFF
d_call: TRBD2; v_call: TRBV5-4; clone_size: .; j_call: TRBJ2-7; cdr3_nt: TGTGCCAGCAGCCCACCGGGTATAGCGGGGTACTACGAGCAGTACTTC; cdr3_aa: CASSPPGIAGYYEQYF
d_call: .; v_call: TRBV6-5; clone_size: .; j_call: TRBJ1-3; cdr3_nt: TGTGCCACGACAGGCGGGGGGGGTCTATATTTT; cdr3_aa: CATTGGGGLYF
d_call: .; v_call: TRBV7-6; clone_size: .; j_call: TRBJ2-3; cdr3_nt: TGTGCCAGCAGTTTAAGCACAGATACGCAGTATTTT; cdr3_aa: CASSLSTDTQYF
d_call: .; v_call: TRBV10-3; clone_size: .; j_call: TRBJ1-2; cdr3_nt: TGTGCCATCAGTGACGTCGGGGGCCGGTCCTCTAACTATGGCTACACCTTC; cdr3_aa: CAISDVGGRSSNYGYTF
d_call: TRBD2; v_call: TRBV7-6; clone_size: .; j_call: TRBJ2-5; cdr3_nt: TGTGCCAGCAGCTTAGTAGGTGGGCTAGCGGGAAAAGAGACCCAGTACTTC; cdr3_aa: CASSLVGGLAGKETQYF
d_call: TRBD2; v_call: TRBV4-2; clone_size: .; j_call: TRBJ2-5; cdr3_nt: TGTGCCAGCAGCCAAGGCTCCGGGGGGGGGCTTTCATTGGCAGAGACCCAGTACTTC; cdr3_aa: CASSQGSGGGLSLAETQYF
d_call: .; v_call: TRBV7-2; clone_size: .; j_call: TRBJ1-2; cdr3_nt: TGTGCCAGCAGCTTAATCCGGGCCCGCTATGGCTACACCTTC; cdr3_aa: CASSLIRARYGYTF
d_call: .; v_call: TRBV19; clone_size: .; j_call: TRBJ2-2; cdr3_nt: TGTGCCAGTAGTGGGGGGTGGTCCGGGGAGCTGTTTTTT; cdr3_aa: CASSGGWSGELFF
d_call: TRBD1; v_call: TRBV19; clone_size: .; j_call: TRBJ2-3; cdr3_nt: TGTGCCAGTAGTAGGACAGGGAGATTTGCAGATACGCAGTATTTT; cdr3_aa: CASSRTGRFADTQYF
d_call: .; v_call: TRBV2; clone_size: .; j_call: TRBJ1-5; cdr3_nt: TGTGCCAGCAGTCCACTTGGCCGCAATCAGCCCCAGCATTTT; cdr3_aa: CASSPLGRNQPQHF
d_call: .; v_call: TRBV5-1; clone_size: .; j_call: TRBJ2-1; cdr3_nt: TGCGCCAGCAGCCTAGCCCCGACAGGGGGAGCGGGGGCGGATCTAAATGAGCAGTTCTTC; cdr3_aa: CASSLAPTGGAGADLNEQFF
d_call: TRBD2; v_call: TRBV2; clone_size: .; j_call: TRBJ2-5; cdr3_nt: TGTGCCAGCAGTGCGGGAGCGGGGGGCGTGAGGCAAGAGACCCAGTACTTC; cdr3_aa: CASSAGAGGVRQETQYF
d_call: .; v_call: TRBV6-5; clone_size: .; j_call: TRBJ1-1; cdr3_nt: TGTGCCAGCAGTCTAGGACAGAACACTGAAGCTTTCTTT; cdr3_aa: CASSLGQNTEAFF
d_call: .; v_call: TRBV11-3; clone_size: .; j_call: TRBJ1-1; cdr3_nt: TGTGCCAGCAGCTTAGGACCGGGGTCCACTGAAGCTTTCTTT; cdr3_aa: CASSLGPGSTEAFF
d_call: .; v_call: TRBV6-4; clone_size: once; j_call: TRBJ2-5; cdr3_nt: TGTGCCAGCAGTCACTCAGGGGAATCGGAGACCCAGTACTTC; cdr3_aa: CASSHSGESETQYF
d_call: .; v_call: TRBV7-9; clone_size: .; j_call: TRBJ2-7; cdr3_nt: TGTGCCAGCAGGCAAAACTGGGGCGGGGCCTTTAGCTCCTACGAGCAGTACTTC; cdr3_aa: CASRQNWGGAFSSYEQYF
d_call: .; v_call: TRBV5-1; clone_size: .; j_call: TRBJ2-5; cdr3_nt: TGCGCCAGCACCCGGGGGCAAGAGACCCAGTACTTC; cdr3_aa: CASTRGQETQYF